The source of this TCR beta chain is a study of blood T cell repertoires in COVID-19. About the study: The analysed material was cDNA or gDNA that came from T cells, B-cell-depleted T cells, or PBMCs.

Sequencing used immunoSEQ multiplex PCR; TCRdb keeps in-frame clones, though not all of them. The data contain about 44,000 clones, about nine tenths of them singletons. CDR3 length equals 16 residues. From germline, CDR1 is SGHRS and CDR2 YFSETQ. With V trimmed by 4 bases and J by 0 bases, 3 bases remained unmatched. The specimen sequenced was peripheral blood. The chain is built from TRBV5-1 and TRBJ2-3; 12 bases align to TRBD2. The sequence derives from a woman of 80 years or more in a cohort sampled during active or convalescent COVID-19. The DNA of the CDR3 is TGCGCCAGCAGCCCAGGACTAGCGGGAAGCACAGATACGCAGTATTTT. Translating it yields CASSPGLAGSTDTQYF. The whole variable domain, filled in from reference TRBV5-1 and TRBJ2-3, reads KAGVTQTPRYLIKTRGQQVTLSCSPISGHRSVSWYQQTPGQGLQFLFEYFSETQRNKGNFPGRFSGRQFSNSRSEMNVSTLELGDSALYLCASSPGLAGSTDTQYFGPGTRLTVL.